This TCR beta chain came from a study of control samples from healthy donors and cancer patients. Sequencing was performed with immunoSEQ multiplex PCR; in TCRdb, only in-frame clones are kept and a portion is missing. The profile shows over 80,000 clones, around three quarters of them singletons. Trimming took 4 bases from V and 1 from J; bases not matched to a gene: 1. Germline CDR1 LNHDA, CDR2 SQIVND (reference sequence). The CDR3 extends over 15 amino acids. The sequence derives from a woman aged 30 to 39 in good health. Input material: blood. This sequence joins TRBV19 and TRBJ2-2; 9 nucleotides line up with TRBD2. The CDR3 loop is CASSTLAGNTGELFF. In DNA, the CDR3 is TGTGCCAGTAGTACACTAGCGGGGAACACCGGGGAGCTGTTTTTT.